These 10 T cell receptor beta chains came from one sample sequenced in a study of blood T cell repertoires in COVID-19. Clones were read by immunoSEQ multiplex PCR, and TCRdb kept only the in-frame ones, dropping some. Of 25,000 to 35,000 clones listed, about 90% were seen once; the top ten hold about 25%. Material for sequencing was peripheral blood. The receptors here all came from a human donor in a cohort sampled during active COVID-19.

V gene TRBV7-2 combines with J gene TRBJ2-5, with D perhaps TRBD1 (6 bases). V was cut by 0 bases and J by 5 bases, with 7 bases left in between. CDR3 length equals 13 residues. The V gene's germline CDR1 is SGHTA and CDR2 FQGNSA. The CDR3, as DNA: TGTGCCAGCAGCTTAGCGGGGGCTGAGACCCAGTACTTC. Protein product: CASSLAGAETQYF.

The gene calls are TRBV6-5 and TRBJ2-4, with no clear D. The CDR3 sequence is 15 residues long. Looked up from germline, CDR1 is MNHEY and CDR2 is SVGAGI. The ends were cut back, 7 bases at V and 0 bases at J, with 13 bases in the middle. This CDR3 reads CASTLVLGAKNIQYF. CDR3 bases: TGTGCCAGCACTCTAGTACTGGGAGCCAAAAACATTCAGTACTTC.

J is TRBJ1-2 and V is TRBV7-3, with a tentative D call TRBD1 (5 bases). The V and J ends lost 2 bases and 7 bases respectively, with 11 bases between them. This CDR3 has 13 amino acids. Germline loops: CDR1 SGHTA, CDR2 FQGTGA. The CDR3 sequence is CASSLGQGRGYTF. The DNA for the CDR3 is TGTGCCAGCAGCTTAGGGCAGGGCCGTGGCTACACCTTC. Looking up the rest from reference TRBV7-3 and TRBJ1-2 gives the full variable domain: GAGVSQTPSNKVTEKGKYVELRCDPISGHTALYWYRQSLGQGPEFLIYFQGTGAADDSGLPNDRFFAVRPEGSVSTLKIQRTERGDSAVYLCASSLGQGRGYTFGSGTRLTVV.

This rearrangement joins TRBV18 to TRBJ1-2; a possible D gene is TRBD1 (5 bases). The CDR3 sequence is 11 residues long. Germline V gives CDR1 KGHSH, CDR2 LQKENI. Here the CDR3 reads CGTRLVSGYTF. The CDR3 DNA reads as TGTGGGACACGGCTAGTCTCTGGCTACACCTTC. Using reference TRBV18 and TRBJ1-2 for the parts outside the CDR3, the full variable domain is NAGVMQNPRHLVRRRGQEARLRCSPMKGHSHVYWYRQLPEEGLKFMVYLQKENIIDESGMPKERFSAEFPKEGPSILRIQQVVRGDSAAYFCGTRLVSGYTFGSGTRLTVV.

The chain links TRBV11-2 to TRBJ1-4; 7 nucleotides agree with TRBD1. V gave up 5 bases and J gave up 2 bases; unmatched junction bases: 2. Germline V CDR1 and CDR2: SGHAT, FQNNGV. The CDR3 has 14 residues. CDR3 nucleotide sequence: TGTGCCAGCAGCCACAGGGGCACTAATGAAAAACTGTTTTTT. It translates to CASSHRGTNEKLFF. The entire variable domain, with the rest obtained from reference TRBV11-2 and TRBJ1-4, is as follows: EAGVAQSPRYKIIEKRQSVAFWCNPISGHATLYWYQQILGQGPKLLIQFQNNGVVDDSQLPKDRFSAERLKGVDSTLKIQPAKLEDSAVYLCASSHRGTNEKLFFGSGTQLSVL.

The rearrangement uses TRBV5-8 and TRBJ2-3; D possibly corresponds to TRBD1 (7 bases). The CDR3 length is 15 residues. Germline loops: CDR1 SGHTS, CDR2 YDEGEE. Between the trimmed V and J ends, which lost 4 bases and 4 bases, there was a span of 16 bases. The CDR3 loop is CASSEQGRPPDTQYF. The CDR3 coding sequence is TGTGCCAGCAGCGAACAGGGGAGGCCTCCAGATACGCAGTATTTT.

The chain couples TRBV5-1 to TRBJ1-1, with D perhaps TRBD1 (5 bases). Germline V gene data show CDR1 as SGHRS and CDR2 as YFSETQ. Deletions cut 0 bases from V and 1 base from J, with 13 bases between. The CDR3 is 16 residues long. DNA of the CDR3: TGCGCCAGCAGCTTGGATGGGGCCCCCTCGAACACTGAAGCTTTCTTT. Protein sequence: CASSLDGAPSNTEAFF.

This chain joins TRBV7-6 and TRBJ2-2; the D gene is possibly TRBD1 (5 bases). The CDR3 covers 12 residues. Germline assignment: CDR1 SGHVS and CDR2 FNYEAQ. Trimming took 5 bases from V and 8 from J, leaving 9 bases between them. The CDR3 DNA follows: TGTGCCAGCAGCACCCAGGGAGGGGAGCTGTTTTTT. Its protein is CASSTQGGELFF.

This chain connects TRBV7-2 to TRBJ1-4; the D gene is possibly TRBD1 (5 bases). The CDR3 has 18 amino acids. Looked up from germline, CDR1 is SGHTA and CDR2 is FQGNSA. The germline V and J ends were trimmed by 2 bases and 0 bases, with 16 bases remaining between them. In nucleotides, the CDR3 is TGTGCCAGCAGCTTAATAGGAGGGACGGCGACAACTAATGAAAAACTGTTTTTT. Translating it yields CASSLIGGTATTNEKLFF.

This clone was seen more than once but under ten times. This rearrangement joins TRBV11-2 to TRBJ1-5; TRBD1 matches at 11 bases. CDR3 length equals 14 residues. Germline CDR1 SGHAT, CDR2 FQNNGV. The ends lost 6 bases at V and 6 bases at J; junction bases unmatched: 4. CDR3 amino acids: CASRGQGVSQPQHF. CDR3 sequence (DNA): TGTGCCAGCAGGGGACAGGGGGTGAGTCAGCCCCAGCATTTT.